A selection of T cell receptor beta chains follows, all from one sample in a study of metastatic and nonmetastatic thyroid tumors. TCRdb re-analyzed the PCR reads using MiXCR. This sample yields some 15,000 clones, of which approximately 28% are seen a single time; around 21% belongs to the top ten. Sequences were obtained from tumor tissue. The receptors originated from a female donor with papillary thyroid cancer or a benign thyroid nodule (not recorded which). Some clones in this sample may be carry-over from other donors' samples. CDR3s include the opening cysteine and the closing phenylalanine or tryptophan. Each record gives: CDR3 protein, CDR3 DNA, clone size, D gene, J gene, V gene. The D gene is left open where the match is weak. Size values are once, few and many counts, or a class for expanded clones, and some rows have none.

CDR3: CASTATSTTDTQYF
DNA: TGCGCCAGCACCGCGACTAGCACTACAGATACGCAGTATTTT
size: medium-sized
D: TRBD2
J: TRBJ2-3
V: TRBV5-1

CDR3: CASSSPGLAGGTLEQYF
DNA: TGTGCCAGCAGTTCCCCGGGACTAGCGGGTGGAACACTCGAGCAGTACTTC
size: few
D: TRBD2
J: TRBJ2-7
V: TRBV28

CDR3: CASRGDRGRYGYTF
DNA: TGTGCCAGCAGGGGGGACAGGGGGCGATATGGCTACACCTTC
size: many
D: TRBD1
J: TRBJ1-2
V: TRBV5-8

CDR3: CASSVENQPQHF
DNA: TGCGCCAGCAGTGTAGAAAATCAGCCCCAGCATTTT
size: many
D: NA
J: TRBJ1-5
V: TRBV10-2

CDR3: CASRDTYGYTF
DNA: TGCGCCAGCCGGGACACCTATGGCTACACCTTC
size: NA
D: NA
J: TRBJ1-2
V: TRBV5-1

CDR3: CASSEGRGPFPRVGKNIQYF
DNA: TGTGCCAGCAGTGAAGGAAGGGGGCCCTTTCCCCGGGTAGGCAAAAACATTCAGTACTTC
size: many
D: TRBD1
J: TRBJ2-4
V: TRBV6-1

CDR3: CASSLEGPQYF
DNA: TGTGCCAGCAGCTTAGAGGGGCCGCAGTATTTT
size: few
D: NA
J: TRBJ2-3
V: TRBV7-6

CDR3: CASSYSAEYNEQFF
DNA: TGTGCCAGCAGTTACTCGGCGGAGTACAATGAGCAGTTCTTC
size: many
D: NA
J: TRBJ2-1
V: TRBV6-5

CDR3: CASSPGQFSYEQYF
DNA: TGTGCCAGCTCACCTGGACAGTTCTCCTACGAGCAGTACTTC
size: NA
D: NA
J: TRBJ2-7
V: TRBV18

CDR3: CAWSEGAGRAFF
DNA: TGTGCCTGGAGTGAGGGGGCTGGGAGAGCTTTCTTT
size: NA
D: TRBD1
J: TRBJ1-1
V: TRBV30

CDR3: CATSRDHGTERAYRAFF
DNA: TGTGCCACCAGCAGAGATCACGGGACAGAAAGGGCCTATCGGGCTTTCTTT
size: NA
D: TRBD1
J: TRBJ1-1
V: TRBV15

CDR3: CASSRTGSYNEQFF
DNA: TGTGCCAGCAGCCGGACAGGAAGTTACAATGAGCAGTTCTTC
size: many
D: TRBD1
J: TRBJ2-1
V: TRBV27

CDR3: CSARWRDTAYNEQFF
DNA: TGCAGTGCCCGTTGGAGGGACACCGCCTACAATGAGCAGTTCTTC
size: once
D: NA
J: TRBJ2-1
V: TRBV20-1

CDR3: CASSRSVAADTQYF
DNA: TGTGCCAGCAGTCGAAGCGTCGCCGCAGATACGCAGTATTTT
size: NA
D: NA
J: TRBJ2-3
V: TRBV5-5

CDR3: CSARGLGEYTGELFF
DNA: TGCAGTGCTAGAGGGCTAGGGGAGTACACCGGGGAGCTGTTTTTT
size: medium-sized
D: NA
J: TRBJ2-2
V: TRBV20-1

CDR3: CASSYQVETYEQYF
DNA: TGTGCCAGCAGCTACCAAGTCGAAACCTACGAGCAGTACTTC
size: few
D: NA
J: TRBJ2-7
V: TRBV12-3/TRBV12-4

CDR3: CASSQLGTSGSWKTQYF
DNA: TGTGCCAGCAGCCAACTCGGGACTAGCGGGAGTTGGAAGACCCAGTACTTC
size: many
D: TRBD2
J: TRBJ2-5
V: TRBV3-1

CDR3: CATGPVNTGELFF
DNA: TGTGCCACCGGACCCGTGAACACCGGGGAGCTGTTTTTT
size: few
D: NA
J: TRBJ2-2
V: TRBV19

CDR3: CASSLGPNSYNSPLHF
DNA: TGTGCCAGCAGCTTGGGGCCGAACTCCTATAATTCACCCCTCCACTTT
size: many
D: NA
J: TRBJ1-6
V: TRBV5-4

CDR3: CASSKDFSGNTIYF
DNA: TGTGCCAGCAGCAAGGACTTCTCTGGAAACACCATATATTTT
size: few
D: NA
J: TRBJ1-3
V: TRBV7-2

CDR3: CSVTRGAEEYF
DNA: TGCAGCGTAACCCGGGGGGCAGAAGAGTACTTC
size: few
D: NA
J: TRBJ2-7
V: TRBV29-1

CDR3: CASSLAGGADTQYF
DNA: TGTGCCAGCAGTTTAGCGGGGGGGGCAGATACGCAGTATTTT
size: few
D: TRBD2
J: TRBJ2-3
V: TRBV12-3/TRBV12-4

CDR3: CASSPPTGYNQPQHF
DNA: TGTGCCAGCAGTCCCCCGACAGGCTACAATCAGCCCCAGCATTTT
size: many
D: NA
J: TRBJ1-5
V: TRBV28

CDR3: CASSFRGGTEAFF
DNA: TGTGCCAGCAGCTTTAGGGGTGGCACTGAAGCTTTCTTT
size: medium-sized
D: NA
J: TRBJ1-1
V: TRBV7-2

CDR3: CASRPQGNEQYF
DNA: TGTGCCAGCAGACCCCAGGGTAACGAGCAGTACTTC
size: few
D: NA
J: TRBJ2-7
V: TRBV6-1

CDR3: CASSMGTEAFF
DNA: TGTGCCAGTAGTATGGGCACTGAAGCTTTCTTT
size: NA
D: NA
J: TRBJ1-1
V: TRBV19